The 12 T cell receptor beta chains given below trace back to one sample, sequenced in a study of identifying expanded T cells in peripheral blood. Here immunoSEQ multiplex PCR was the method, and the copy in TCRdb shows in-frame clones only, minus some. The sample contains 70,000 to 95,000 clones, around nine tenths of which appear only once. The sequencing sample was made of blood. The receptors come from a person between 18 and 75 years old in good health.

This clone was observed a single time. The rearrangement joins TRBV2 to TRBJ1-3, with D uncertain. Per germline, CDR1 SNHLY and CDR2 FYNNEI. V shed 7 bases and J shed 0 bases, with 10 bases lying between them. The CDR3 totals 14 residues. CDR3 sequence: CASMELSSGNTIYF. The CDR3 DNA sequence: TGTGCCAGCATGGAGTTGAGCTCTGGAAACACCATATATTTT.

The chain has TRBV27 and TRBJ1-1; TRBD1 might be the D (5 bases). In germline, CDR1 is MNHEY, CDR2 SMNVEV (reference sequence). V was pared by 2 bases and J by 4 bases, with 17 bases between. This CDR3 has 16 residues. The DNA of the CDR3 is TGTGCCAGCAGTTTACCCTCGGGGGGAGAGGGCACTGAAGCTTTCTTT. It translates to CASSLPSGGEGTEAFF.

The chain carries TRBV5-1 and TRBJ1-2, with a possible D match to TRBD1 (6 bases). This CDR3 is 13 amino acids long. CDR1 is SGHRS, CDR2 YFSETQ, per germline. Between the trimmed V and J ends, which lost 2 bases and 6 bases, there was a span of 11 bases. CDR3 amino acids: CASSFDRHHGYTF. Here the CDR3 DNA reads TGCGCCAGCAGCTTCGACAGGCATCATGGCTACACCTTC.

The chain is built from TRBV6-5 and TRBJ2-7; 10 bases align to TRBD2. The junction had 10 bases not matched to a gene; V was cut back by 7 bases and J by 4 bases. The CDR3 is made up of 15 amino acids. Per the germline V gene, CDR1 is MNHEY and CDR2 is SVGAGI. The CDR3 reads CASKKGTSAAYEQYF. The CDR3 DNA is TGTGCCAGCAAGAAAGGGACTAGCGCCGCATACGAGCAGTACTTC.

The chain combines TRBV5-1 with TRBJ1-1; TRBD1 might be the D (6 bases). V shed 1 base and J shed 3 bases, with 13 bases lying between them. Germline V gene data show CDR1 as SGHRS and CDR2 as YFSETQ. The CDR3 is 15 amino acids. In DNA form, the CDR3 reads TGCGCCAGCAGCTTGACAGGGTCTGAGGACACTGAAGCTTTCTTT. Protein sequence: CASSLTGSEDTEAFF.

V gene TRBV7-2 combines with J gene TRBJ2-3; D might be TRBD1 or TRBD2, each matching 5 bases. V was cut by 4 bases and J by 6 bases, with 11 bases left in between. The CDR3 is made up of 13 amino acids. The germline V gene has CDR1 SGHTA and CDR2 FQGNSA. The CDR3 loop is CASSSGAKDTQYF. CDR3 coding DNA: TGTGCCAGCAGCTCCGGGGCGAAGGATACGCAGTATTTT.

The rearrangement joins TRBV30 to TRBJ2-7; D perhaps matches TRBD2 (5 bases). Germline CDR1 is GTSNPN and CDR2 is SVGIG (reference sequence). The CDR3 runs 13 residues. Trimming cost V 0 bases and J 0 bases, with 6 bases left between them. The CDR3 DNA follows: TGTGCCTGGAGTGTAGGGAGCTCCTACGAGCAGTACTTC. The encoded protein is CAWSVGSSYEQYF.

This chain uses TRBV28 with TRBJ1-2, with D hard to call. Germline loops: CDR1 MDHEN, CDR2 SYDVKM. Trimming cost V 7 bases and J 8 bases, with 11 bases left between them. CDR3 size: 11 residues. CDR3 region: CASTTSSGYTF. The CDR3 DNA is TGTGCCAGCACAACGTCCTCCGGCTACACCTTC.

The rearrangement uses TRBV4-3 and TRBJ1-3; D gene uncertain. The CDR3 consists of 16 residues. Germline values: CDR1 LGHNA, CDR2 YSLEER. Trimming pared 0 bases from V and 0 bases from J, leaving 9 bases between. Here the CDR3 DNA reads TGCGCCAGCAGCCAAGAACCGCGGAGCTCTGGAAACACCATATATTTT. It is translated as CASSQEPRSSGNTIYF.

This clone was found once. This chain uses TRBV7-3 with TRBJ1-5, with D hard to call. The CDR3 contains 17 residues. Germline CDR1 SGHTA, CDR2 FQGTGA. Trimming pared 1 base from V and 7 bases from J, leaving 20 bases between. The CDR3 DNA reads TGTGCCAGCAGCTTAAGTAACCTCGGGAGGAATCAACAGCCCCAGCATTTT. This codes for CASSLSNLGRNQQPQHF. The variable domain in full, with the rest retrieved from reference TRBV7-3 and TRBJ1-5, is GAGVSQTPSNKVTEKGKYVELRCDPISGHTALYWYRQSLGQGPEFLIYFQGTGAADDSGLPNDRFFAVRPEGSVSTLKIQRTERGDSAVYLCASSLSNLGRNQQPQHFGDGTRLSIL.

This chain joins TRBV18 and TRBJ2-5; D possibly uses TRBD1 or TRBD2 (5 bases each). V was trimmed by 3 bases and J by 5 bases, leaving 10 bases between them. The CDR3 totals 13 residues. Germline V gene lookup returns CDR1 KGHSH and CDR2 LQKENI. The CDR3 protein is CASSPGAGETQYF. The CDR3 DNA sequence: TGTGCCAGCTCACCCGGGGCCGGGGAGACCCAGTACTTC.

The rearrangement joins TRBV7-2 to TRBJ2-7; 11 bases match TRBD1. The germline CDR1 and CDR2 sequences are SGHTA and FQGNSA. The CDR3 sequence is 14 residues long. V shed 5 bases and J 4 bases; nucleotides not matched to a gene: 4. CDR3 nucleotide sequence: TGTGCCAGCAGCCGGGACAGGGGGTGGTACGAGCAGTACTTC. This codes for CASSRDRGWYEQYF. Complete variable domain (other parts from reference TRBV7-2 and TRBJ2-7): GAGVSQSPSNKVTEKGKDVELRCDPISGHTALYWYRQSLGQGLEFLIYFQGNSAPDKSGLPSDRFSAERTGGSVSTLTIQRTQQEDSAVYLCASSRDRGWYEQYFGPGTRLTVT.